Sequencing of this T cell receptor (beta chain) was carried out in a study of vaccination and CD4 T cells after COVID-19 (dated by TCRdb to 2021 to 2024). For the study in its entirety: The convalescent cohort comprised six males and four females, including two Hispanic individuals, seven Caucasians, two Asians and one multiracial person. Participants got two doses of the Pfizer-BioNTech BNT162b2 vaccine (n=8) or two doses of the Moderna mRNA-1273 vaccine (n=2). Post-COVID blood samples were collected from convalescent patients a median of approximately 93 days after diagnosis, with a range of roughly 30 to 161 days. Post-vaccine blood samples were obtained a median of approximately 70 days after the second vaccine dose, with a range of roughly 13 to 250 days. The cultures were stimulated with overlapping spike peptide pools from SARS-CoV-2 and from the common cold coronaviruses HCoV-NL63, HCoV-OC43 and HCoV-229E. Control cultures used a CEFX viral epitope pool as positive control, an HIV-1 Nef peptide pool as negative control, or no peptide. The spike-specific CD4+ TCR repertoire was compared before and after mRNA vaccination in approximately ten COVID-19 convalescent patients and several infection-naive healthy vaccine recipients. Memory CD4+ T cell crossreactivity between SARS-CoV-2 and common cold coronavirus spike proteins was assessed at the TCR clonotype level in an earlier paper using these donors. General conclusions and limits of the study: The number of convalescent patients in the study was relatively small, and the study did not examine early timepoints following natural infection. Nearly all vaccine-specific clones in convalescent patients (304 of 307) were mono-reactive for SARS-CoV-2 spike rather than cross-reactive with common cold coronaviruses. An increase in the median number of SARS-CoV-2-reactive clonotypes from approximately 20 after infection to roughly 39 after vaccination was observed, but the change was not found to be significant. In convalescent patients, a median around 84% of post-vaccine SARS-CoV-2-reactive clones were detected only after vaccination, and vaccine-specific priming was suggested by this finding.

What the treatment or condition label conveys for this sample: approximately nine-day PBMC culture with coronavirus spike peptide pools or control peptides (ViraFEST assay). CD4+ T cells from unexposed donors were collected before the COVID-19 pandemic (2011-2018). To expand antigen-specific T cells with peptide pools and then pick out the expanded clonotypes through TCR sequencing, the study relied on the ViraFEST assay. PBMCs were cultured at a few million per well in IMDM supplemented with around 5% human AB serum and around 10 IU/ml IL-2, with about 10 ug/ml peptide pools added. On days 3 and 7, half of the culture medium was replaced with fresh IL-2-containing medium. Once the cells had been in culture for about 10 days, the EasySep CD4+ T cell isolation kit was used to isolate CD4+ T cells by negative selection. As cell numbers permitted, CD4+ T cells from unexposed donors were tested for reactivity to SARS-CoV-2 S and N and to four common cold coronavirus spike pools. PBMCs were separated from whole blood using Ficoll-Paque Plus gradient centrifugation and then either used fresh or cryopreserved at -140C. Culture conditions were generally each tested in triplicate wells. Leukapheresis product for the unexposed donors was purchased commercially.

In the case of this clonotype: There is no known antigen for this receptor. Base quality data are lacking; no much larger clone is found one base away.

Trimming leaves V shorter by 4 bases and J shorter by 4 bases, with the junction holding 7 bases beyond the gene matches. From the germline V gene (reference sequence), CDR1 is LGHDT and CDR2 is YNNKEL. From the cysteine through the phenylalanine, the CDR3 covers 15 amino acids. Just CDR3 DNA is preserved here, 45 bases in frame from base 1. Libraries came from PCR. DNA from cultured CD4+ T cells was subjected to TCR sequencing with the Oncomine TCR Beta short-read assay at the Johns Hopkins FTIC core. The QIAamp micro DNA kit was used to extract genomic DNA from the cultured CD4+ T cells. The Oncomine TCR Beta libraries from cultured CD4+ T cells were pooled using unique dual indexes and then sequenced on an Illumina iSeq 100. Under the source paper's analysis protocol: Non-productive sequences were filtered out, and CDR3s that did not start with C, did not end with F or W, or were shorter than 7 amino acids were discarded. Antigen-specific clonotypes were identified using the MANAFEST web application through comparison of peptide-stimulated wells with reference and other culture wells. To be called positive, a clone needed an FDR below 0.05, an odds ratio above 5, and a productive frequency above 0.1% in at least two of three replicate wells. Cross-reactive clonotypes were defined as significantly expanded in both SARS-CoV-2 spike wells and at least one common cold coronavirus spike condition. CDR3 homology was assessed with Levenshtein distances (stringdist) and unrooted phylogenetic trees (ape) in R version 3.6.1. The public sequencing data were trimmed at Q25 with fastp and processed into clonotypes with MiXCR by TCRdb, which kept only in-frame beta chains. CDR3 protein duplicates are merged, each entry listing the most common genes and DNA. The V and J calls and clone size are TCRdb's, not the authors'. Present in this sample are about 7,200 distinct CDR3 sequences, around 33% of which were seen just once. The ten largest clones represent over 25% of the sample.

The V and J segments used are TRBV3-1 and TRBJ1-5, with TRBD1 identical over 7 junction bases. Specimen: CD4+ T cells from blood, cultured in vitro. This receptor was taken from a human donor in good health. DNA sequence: TGTGCCAGCAGCCTCGGGACAGTACCGAATCAGCCCCAGCATTTT. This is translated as CASSLGTVPNQPQHF. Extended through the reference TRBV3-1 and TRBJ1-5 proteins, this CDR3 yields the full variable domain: DTAVSQTPKYLVTQMGNDKSIKCEQNLGHDTMYWYKQDSKKFLKIMFSYNNKELIINETVPNRFSPKSPDKAHLNLHINSLELGDSAVYFCASSLGTVPNQPQHFGDGTRLSIL.